The sequence of this T cell receptor (beta chain) was determined in a study of shared T cell receptors in the human thymus. Measured with immunoSEQ multiplex PCR; TCRdb has only the in-frame clones, and not every one. The table shows under 700,000 clones, with approximately 78% occurring only once. The germline CDR1 and CDR2 sequences are LNHNV and YYDKDF (reference sequence). The CDR3 loop spans 14 amino acids. The ends were cut back, 8 bases at V and 0 bases at J, with 11 bases in the middle. This sample also belongs to another study, concerning human thymus T cells. That source reports: The people who donated were healthy Finnish babies having corrective surgery for congenital heart defects. Resections from corrective heart surgery provided thymus tissue. Among unrelated individuals, related research reported thymic repertoires that overlapped highly.

The source of this sequence is a boy under two years old with a congenital heart defect. Specimen: thymocytes. V gene TRBV15 combines with J gene TRBJ1-5; no clear D gene. The CDR3 coding sequence is TGTGCCACCTACAGAAGTGATAGCAATCAGCCCCAGCATTTT. Translation gives CATYRSDSNQPQHF.